These 25 T cell receptor beta chains originate from one sample sequenced in a study of blood T cell repertoires in COVID-19. Profiled with immunoSEQ multiplex PCR; TCRdb holds only in-frame clones, not every one. Altogether 140,000 or so clones are present, 80% to 90% being singletons, with the ten largest covering about 10%. Input material: peripheral blood. These receptors all stem from a man between 60 and 75 years old with active or convalescent COVID-19.

A remark on this clone: An end of the junction differs from the germline gene, which may be a read error. The chain links TRBV7-7 to TRBJ2-2, with D possibly being TRBD1 (7 bases). The germline V gene encodes CDR1 SSHAT and CDR2 FNYEAQ (reference sequence). CDR3 length: 18 amino acids. CDR3 sequence: CASSPQIAAGGGTGELFF. CDR3 sequence (DNA): TGTGCTAGCAGCCCGCAAATCGCGGCAGGGGGAGGTACCGGGGAGCTGTTTTTT.

The genes are TRBV28 and TRBJ1-1; TRBD1 agrees at 7 bases. The CDR3 covers 14 residues. Germline-derived CDR1 and CDR2 are MDHEN and SYDVKM. V was pared by 7 bases and J by 0 bases, with 5 bases of the junction left unmatched. Written as DNA, the CDR3 is TGTGCCAGCATCAATCAGGGGGTGAACACTGAAGCTTTCTTT. Protein sequence: CASINQGVNTEAFF. Variable domain in full (rest from reference TRBV28 and TRBJ1-1): DVKVTQSSRYLVKRTGEKVFLECVQDMDHENMFWYRQDPGLGLRLIYFSYDVKMKEKGDIPEGYSVSREKKERFSLILESASTNQTSMYLCASINQGVNTEAFFGQGTRLTVV.

V and J are TRBV5-1 and TRBJ2-1, with TRBD2 matching over 9 bases. Germline-derived CDR1 and CDR2 are SGHRS and YFSETQ. V gave up 2 bases and J gave up 0 bases; unmatched junction bases: 12. The CDR3 is 19 residues long. The CDR3 region has the DNA TGCGCCAGCAGCTTCCAGGGACTAGCTAAAACGAGCTCCTACAATGAGCAGTTCTTC. Its translation is CASSFQGLAKTSSYNEQFF.

This chain connects TRBV18 to TRBJ2-5; 10 bases fit TRBD2. Germline V gene data show CDR1 as KGHSH and CDR2 as LQKENI. Trimming at V came to 1 base and at J to 4 bases, leaving 9 bases not matched to a gene. The CDR3 runs 17 residues. CDR3 in DNA: TGTGCCAGCTCACCACGGGCGGCTAGCGGGAGTTTAGAGACCCAGTACTTC. It encodes CASSPRAASGSLETQYF.

This clone was seen just once. The CDR3 region has the DNA TGTGCCAGCAGTCAACAGGGGGGAGGAACAGATACGCAGTATTTT. This codes for CASSQQGGGTDTQYF. The rearrangement uses TRBV28 and TRBJ2-3, with 8 nucleotides matching TRBD1. This CDR3 comprises 15 residues. The germline gives CDR1 MDHEN, CDR2 SYDVKM. V was clipped by 5 bases and J by 3 bases; unmatched bases: 7.

CDR3: CAISRTERPRTQYF. Here the CDR3 DNA reads TGTGCCATCAGCCGGACAGAGCGGCCCAGGACCCAGTACTTC. V usage is TRBV10-3 and J usage is TRBJ2-5; the D gene is possibly TRBD1 (6 bases). The CDR3 runs 14 residues. V lost 6 bases to trimming and J lost 7 bases, with 18 bases between them. Germline V gene sequence: CDR1 ENHRY, CDR2 SYGVKD.

In this sample, this clone turned up a few times. The sample carries other DNA sequences with the same CDR3. The V gene is TRBV7-9, the J gene TRBJ1-1; 10 bases are shared with TRBD1. Germline values: CDR1 SEHNR, CDR2 FQNEAQ (reference sequence). The CDR3 is 13 residues long. V lost 3 bases and J lost 5; bases outside the gene matches: 0. The CDR3 protein is CASSLGQGTEAFF. The DNA for the CDR3 is TGTGCCAGCAGCTTGGGACAGGGGACTGAAGCTTTCTTT.

The genes are TRBV7-9 and TRBJ2-1, with no clear D. Germline loops: CDR1 SEHNR, CDR2 FQNEAQ (reference sequence). The CDR3 loop spans 12 amino acids. V dropped 3 bases and J dropped 5 bases, with 5 bases sitting between them. Here the CDR3 reads CASSFKNNEQFF. CDR3 bases: TGTGCCAGCAGCTTTAAAAACAATGAGCAGTTCTTC.

This chain connects TRBV7-2 to TRBJ1-1; D is perhaps TRBD1 (6 bases). The germline CDR1 and CDR2 sequences are SGHTA and FQGNSA. V lost 2 bases and J lost 0, with 7 bases in between. This CDR3 has 14 residues. CDR3 sequence (DNA): TGTGCCAGCAGCTTACAGGGGATGAACACTGAAGCTTTCTTT. It translates to CASSLQGMNTEAFF.

The gene calls are TRBV28 and TRBJ1-5, with D possibly being TRBD1 (5 bases). Germline V CDR1 and CDR2: MDHEN, SYDVKM. This CDR3 contains 13 residues. The V gene lost 3 bases and the J gene lost 6 bases, with 9 bases spanning the gap. CDR3 sequence reads: CASSFGGVQPQHF. CDR3 nucleotides: TGTGCCAGCAGTTTTGGGGGGGTTCAGCCCCAGCATTTT.

This sequence joins TRBV6-5 and TRBJ2-7; the D gene is possibly TRBD2 (6 bases). This CDR3 is built from 13 residues. Per germline, CDR1 MNHEY and CDR2 SVGAGI. V lost 4 bases to trimming and J lost 4 bases, with 11 bases between them. The chain's CDR3 is CASSFEGRYEQYF. The CDR3 region has the DNA TGTGCCAGCAGTTTTGAAGGGAGGTACGAGCAGTACTTC.

For the CDR3, the DNA is TGTGCCAGCAGCCAAGAGCAGGGAGGAGATACGCAGTATTTT. It translates to CASSQEQGGDTQYF. The genes are TRBV4-2 and TRBJ2-3; TRBD2 might be the D (6 bases). Trimming stripped 0 bases from V and 5 bases from J, with 9 bases between. Looked up from germline, CDR1 is LGHNA and CDR2 is YNFKEQ. The CDR3 extends over 14 amino acids.

The V gene is TRBV28, the J gene TRBJ1-5, with a tentative D call TRBD1 (6 bases). Germline V gives CDR1 MDHEN, CDR2 SYDVKM. Between the trimmed V and J ends, which lost 3 bases and 2 bases, there was a span of 17 bases. The CDR3 spans 17 residues. CDR3 residues: CASSLWEGGVGNQPQHF. Here the CDR3 DNA reads TGTGCCAGCAGTTTGTGGGAGGGGGGCGTCGGCAATCAGCCCCAGCATTTT.

The chain links TRBV5-1 to TRBJ1-2; TRBD1 is a possible D gene (5 bases). There are 13 residues in the CDR3. Germline V gene data show CDR1 as SGHRS and CDR2 as YFSETQ. V was shortened by 4 bases and J by 3 bases, with 10 bases between the two germline ends. The CDR3, as DNA: TGCGCCAGCAGCGAGGACACAGACTATGGCTACACCTTC. Protein product: CASSEDTDYGYTF.

The genes are TRBV28 and TRBJ1-2; 7 positions match TRBD1. After removal of 6 bases from V and 8 bases from J, the junction contained 9 bases not matched to a gene. The germline gives CDR1 MDHEN, CDR2 SYDVKM. CDR3 length equals 13 residues. Written as DNA, the CDR3 is TGTGCCAGCAGCTTCCAAACAGGGGCGGGCTACACCTTC. Its translation is CASSFQTGAGYTF.

V and J are TRBV7-3 and TRBJ2-1; the match to TRBD2 covers 8 bases. The CDR3 consists of 13 residues. Germline V gene sequence: CDR1 SGHTA, CDR2 FQGTGA. The trim removed 8 bases at V and 4 bases at J, leaving 4 bases unmatched. CDR3 amino acids: CASGTSRYNEQFF. The CDR3 DNA follows: TGTGCCAGCGGGACTAGTCGTTACAATGAGCAGTTCTTC.

J is TRBJ1-2 and V is TRBV27, with 9 positions matching TRBD1. CDR1 MNHEY and CDR2 SMNVEV come from the germline V gene (reference sequence). This CDR3 region has 13 residues. After removal of 3 bases from V and 6 bases from J, the junction contained 2 bases not matched to a gene. This CDR3 is CASSLTGGHGYTF. For the CDR3, the DNA is TGTGCCAGCAGTTTGACAGGGGGGCATGGCTACACCTTC.

The gene calls are TRBV7-9 and TRBJ2-2; D is perhaps TRBD2 (5 bases). This CDR3 contains 18 residues. V dropped 7 bases and J dropped 2 bases, with 23 bases sitting between them. The V gene's germline CDR1 is SEHNR and CDR2 FQNEAQ (reference sequence). The CDR3 sequence is CASNTAIIAKINTGELFF. Written as DNA, the CDR3 is TGTGCCAGCAACACTGCGATTATAGCGAAAATAAACACCGGGGAGCTGTTTTTT.

The chain has TRBV18 and TRBJ2-7, with 8 positions matching TRBD1. CDR1 is KGHSH and CDR2 is LQKENI in the germline V gene. Trimming cost V 3 bases and J 3 bases; bases outside gene matches: 7. The CDR3 runs to 15 residues. CDR3 protein: CASSPPGTGFYEQYF. The CDR3 nucleotides are TGTGCCAGCTCACCGCCAGGGACAGGATTCTACGAGCAGTACTTC.

The chain couples TRBV2 to TRBJ1-4; TRBD1 matches 10 bases. J was trimmed by 8 bases and V by 10 bases; bases with no gene match: 7. CDR1 is SNHLY and CDR2 is FYNNEI in the germline V gene. This CDR3 has 13 amino acids. CDR3 in DNA: TGTGCCACCTCCGGGACAGGGGTCGAAAAACTGTTTTTT. It yields the protein CATSGTGVEKLFF.

This clone came up once. The rearrangement links TRBV7-8 to TRBJ1-1, with D unresolved. CDR3 length: 13 residues. Between the trimmed V and J ends, which lost 5 bases and 11 bases, there was a span of 18 bases. The germline V gene encodes CDR1 SGHVS and CDR2 FQNEAQ. In DNA, the CDR3 is TGTGCCAGCAGCATCTCGTCGACGGGTATGGCTTTCTTT. Translating gives CASSISSTGMAFF.

J is TRBJ2-2 and V is TRBV3-1 (or the pseudogene TRBV3-2); 9 bases line up with TRBD1. The junction had 19 bases not matched to a gene; V was cut back by 4 bases and J by 4 bases. Germline CDR1 LGHDT, CDR2 YNNKEL (reference sequence). The CDR3 is 20 residues long. The DNA of the CDR3 is TGTGCCAGCAGCCGGGAGAGGGACAGGGTTGGGGCACGGGGCACCGGGGAGCTGTTTTTT. It encodes CASSRERDRVGARGTGELFF.

This chain links TRBV2 with TRBJ2-4; D is undetermined. Trimming shortened V by 3 bases and J by 0 bases, and 9 bases separated the two germline ends. Per germline, CDR1 SNHLY and CDR2 FYNNEI. The CDR3 sequence is 15 residues long. The CDR3 reads CASSDFFRAKNIQYF. The CDR3, as DNA: TGTGCCAGCAGTGACTTCTTCCGAGCCAAAAACATTCAGTACTTC.

The CDR3, as DNA: TGTGCCAGTAGTATAACTAGCGCTTACAATGAGCAGTTCTTC. As protein: CASSITSAYNEQFF. This chain links TRBV19 with TRBJ2-1, with 7 bases aligning to TRBD2. The trim removed 2 bases at V and 4 bases at J, leaving 2 bases unmatched. Germline V lookup: CDR1 LNHDA, CDR2 SQIVND (reference sequence). The CDR3 is 14 residues long.

The V call is TRBV11-2, the J call TRBJ2-7; 10 bases align to TRBD2. J gave up 9 bases and V 5 bases, and 10 bases lay outside the gene matches. Germline loops: CDR1 SGHAT, CDR2 FQNNGV. This CDR3 has 14 amino acids. CDR3 loop: CASSPSSGGRRQYF. The CDR3 region has the DNA TGTGCCAGCAGCCCCTCTAGCGGGGGCCGGCGGCAGTACTTC.